This record concerns one TCR beta chain sequence. No antigen is known for it. One end of the junction fails to match germline, which may point to a read error. The sample comes from a study of T cells in Graves' hyperthyroidism and ophthalmopathy. Points from the study as a whole: Most expanded thyroid clonotypes above 0.001 recurred in blood.

Germline V lookup: CDR1 SSHAT, CDR2 FNYEAQ (reference sequence). This CDR3 region has 15 residues. Any patient presenting with uncontrolled infection, other autoimmune disease, pregnancy or lactation was left out. Using RNA transcripts as the source, TCR beta CDR3 regions were amplified. The TCR CDR3 was amplified in a first-round RT-PCR using the HTBI primer set. One entry per CDR3 protein results from TCRdb running MiXCR on the multiplex PCR reads. The sample shows roughly 580,000 distinct CDR3 sequences, over 11% of them seen only once. The source is a woman in her twenties or thirties with Graves' hyperthyroidism that later progressed to Graves' ophthalmopathy. The specimen sequenced was blood. V gene TRBV7-7 combines with J gene TRBJ2-1, with 12 bases that match TRBD2. In DNA form, the CDR3 reads TGTGCTAGCAGCCGAACTAGCGGGAGGCAAAATGAGCAGTTCTTC. Its protein is CASSRTSGRQNEQFF.